This T cell receptor beta chain derives from a study of blood T cells in healthy people across ages (dated by TCRdb to the mid-2010s). Regarding the research as a whole: In model experiments, template switching captured about one uniquely barcoded TCR beta cDNA molecule for every two T cells. The donors were divided into four age groups: young (average around 16 years), middle-aged (around 37), aged (roughly 66) and long-lived (about 84). To avoid experimental bias, donors of different ages were distributed randomly across sequencing lanes. For two donors (one aged 18 to 29 and one aged 80 or older), the study analyzed two additional independent replicas of 1 million unique cDNA reads from the same blood draw. Age-related changes in TCR beta repertoire diversity were measured in the study by deep sequencing normalized with unique cDNA molecular identifiers.

The library was built by means of 5' RACE. This sample was sequenced with an Illumina HiSeq 2500. A second PCR of about 7 to 12 cycles was performed with a sample-barcoded 5' primer and a J-beta primer mix. Each TCR beta cDNA molecule received a unique molecular identifier from a template-switch 5' adaptor carrying 12 random nucleotides. At least 3 million CDR3-containing paired-end reads were obtained from each sample. The Mint cDNA synthesis kit, primed by a TRBC-specific oligonucleotide, was used to synthesize first-strand cDNA from all RNA. Following uracil-DNA glycosylase treatment, all cDNA underwent a first 18-cycle PCR with the universal primers M1SS and BC2_uni_R. On the study's bioinformatics: Each sample was normalized by randomly selecting 1 million high-quality reads, each carrying a distinct molecular identifier. Instead of being binned into consensus sequences, reads with shared molecular identifiers were discarded. MiTCR, set to a Q25 quality threshold and the strictest error-elimination algorithm, was used for CDR3 identification, clonotype clustering and error correction. Lower-bound total TCR beta diversity was estimated with a nonparametric unseen species model using Euler transformation. TCRdb trimmed public reads at Q25 via fastp, called clones via MiXCR and kept in-frame beta chains. Each CDR3 protein gets just one entry, which takes the most common genes and DNA from the rows behind it. TCRdb, rather than the study authors, made the V and J calls. Here the sample has about 1.8 million distinct CDR3 sequences; around half occur a single time. 2% to 2.5% of the sample is held by the ten biggest clonotypes.

CDR3 length: 17 amino acids, cysteine to phenylalanine. Only CDR3 DNA remains: 51 bases, in frame from the first base. For CDR1 and CDR2, the germline V gene lists SGDLS and YYNGEE. The germline ends are 13 bases apart after V is trimmed by 0 bases and J by 0 bases. Study-level results and caveats: Estimates of total diversity from one million sequenced T cells were regarded as lower bounds and underestimates. Because donor CMV infection status was unknown, age-related changes in expanded clonotypes were potentially confounded. Compared with the aged group, the long-lived group had more naive CD4+ T cells, fewer expanded clones and increased TCR diversity, a pattern suggesting age selection. Conclusive comparison of naive and antigen-experienced compartments was prevented by the profiling of bulk unsorted PBMCs. A strong correlation was found between observed TCR beta diversity and the percentage of naive T cells measured by flow cytometry. As age increased, observed TCR beta diversity per million T cells dropped in a roughly linear way, and a significant reduction was already evident by age around 41.

This clonotype was recorded a few times. Its binding antigen is unknown. It has no much larger one-base neighbor in the sample; base qualities were not kept. Donors were under 40 systemically healthy Caucasian individuals from Russia aged roughly 6 to 95 years. Each donor gave approximately 9.4 milliliters of peripheral blood, drawn into EDTA-treated Vacutainer tubes. Ficoll-Paque density-gradient centrifugation was used to isolate PBMCs, with at least 6 million obtained per sample. Trizol reagent was used to extract total RNA from the PBMCs, yielding at least 5.5 micrograms per sample. Naive CD45RAhigh/CD27high T cell percentages were measured by flow cytometry on a PBMC aliquot from every donor.

Here the chain combines TRBV9 and TRBJ2-1; TRBD1 could be the D gene, as 5 bases match. The sample taken for sequencing was blood. The clonotype was recovered from a middle-aged woman in good health. The sequence in DNA is TGTGCCAGCAGCGTAGCCAAGGACAAACGCTCCTACAATGAGCAGTTCTTC. Translation gives CASSVAKDKRSYNEQFF.